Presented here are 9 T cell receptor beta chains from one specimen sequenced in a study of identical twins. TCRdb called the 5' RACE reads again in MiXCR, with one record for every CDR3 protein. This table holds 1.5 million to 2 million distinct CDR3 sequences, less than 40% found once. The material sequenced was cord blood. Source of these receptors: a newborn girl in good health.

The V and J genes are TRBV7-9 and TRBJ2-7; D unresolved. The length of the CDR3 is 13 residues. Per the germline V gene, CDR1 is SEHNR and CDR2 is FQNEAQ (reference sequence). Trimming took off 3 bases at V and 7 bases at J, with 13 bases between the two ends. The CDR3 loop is CASSFAWTGEQYF. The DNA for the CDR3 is TGTGCCAGCAGCTTTGCATGGACGGGTGAGCAGTACTTC.

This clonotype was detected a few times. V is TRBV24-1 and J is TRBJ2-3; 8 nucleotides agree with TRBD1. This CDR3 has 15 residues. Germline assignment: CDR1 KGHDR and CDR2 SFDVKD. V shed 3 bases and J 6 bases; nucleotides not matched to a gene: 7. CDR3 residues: CATSDPDRAPDTQYF. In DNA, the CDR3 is TGTGCCACCAGTGATCCGGACAGGGCCCCCGATACGCAGTATTTT.

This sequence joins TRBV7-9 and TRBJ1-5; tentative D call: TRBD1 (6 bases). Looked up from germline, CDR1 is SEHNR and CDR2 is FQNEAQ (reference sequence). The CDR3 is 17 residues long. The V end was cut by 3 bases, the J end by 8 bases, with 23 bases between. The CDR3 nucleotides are TGTGCCAGCAGCTTTTTTGGGGGCGCAACATTGAGGGAGCCCCAGCATTTT. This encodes CASSFFGGATLREPQHF.

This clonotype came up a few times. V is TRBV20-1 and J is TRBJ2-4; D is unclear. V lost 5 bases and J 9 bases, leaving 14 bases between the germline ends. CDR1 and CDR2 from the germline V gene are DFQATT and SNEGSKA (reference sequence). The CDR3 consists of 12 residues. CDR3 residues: CSARPRSSIQYF. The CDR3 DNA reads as TGCAGTGCTCGGCCCCGTTCAAGCATTCAGTACTTC.

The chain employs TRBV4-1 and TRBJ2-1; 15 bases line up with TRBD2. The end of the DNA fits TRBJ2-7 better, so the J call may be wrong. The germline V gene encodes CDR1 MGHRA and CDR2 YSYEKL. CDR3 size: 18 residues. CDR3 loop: CASSRGLAGGRSYNEQYF. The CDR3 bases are TGCGCCAGCAGCCGGGGACTAGCGGGGGGCCGTTCCTACAATGAGCAGTACTTC.

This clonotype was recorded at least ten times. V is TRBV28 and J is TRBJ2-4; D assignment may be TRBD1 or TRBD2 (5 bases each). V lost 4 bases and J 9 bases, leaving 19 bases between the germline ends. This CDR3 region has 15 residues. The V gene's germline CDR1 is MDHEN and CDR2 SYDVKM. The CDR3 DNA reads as TGTGCCAGCAGTTCTTTCCCGGGACCACCATTCATTCAGTACTTC. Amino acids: CASSSFPGPPFIQYF.

CDR3 sequence reads: CASSLASGEVYGYTF. CDR3 coding DNA: TGTGCCAGCAGCTTAGCATCCGGGGAGGTCTATGGCTACACCTTC. This rearrangement joins TRBV7-2 to TRBJ1-2; D is uncertain. The CDR3 runs to 15 residues. The germline gives CDR1 SGHTA, CDR2 FQGNSA. Trimming shortened V by 0 bases and J by 4 bases, and 12 bases separated the two germline ends.

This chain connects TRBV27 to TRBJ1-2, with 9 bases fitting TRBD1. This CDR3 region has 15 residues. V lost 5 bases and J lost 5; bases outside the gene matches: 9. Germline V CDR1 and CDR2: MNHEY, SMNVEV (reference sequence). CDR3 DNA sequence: TGTGCCAGCAGTCGAACGGGACAGGGTCGATATGGCTACACCTTC. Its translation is CASSRTGQGRYGYTF.

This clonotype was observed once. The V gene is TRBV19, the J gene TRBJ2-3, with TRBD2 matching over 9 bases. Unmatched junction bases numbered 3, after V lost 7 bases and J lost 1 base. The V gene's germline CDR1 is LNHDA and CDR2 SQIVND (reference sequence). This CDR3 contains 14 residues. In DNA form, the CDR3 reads TGTGCCAGTACCCAGCGGGGGGGCACAGATACGCAGTATTTT. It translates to CASTQRGGTDTQYF.